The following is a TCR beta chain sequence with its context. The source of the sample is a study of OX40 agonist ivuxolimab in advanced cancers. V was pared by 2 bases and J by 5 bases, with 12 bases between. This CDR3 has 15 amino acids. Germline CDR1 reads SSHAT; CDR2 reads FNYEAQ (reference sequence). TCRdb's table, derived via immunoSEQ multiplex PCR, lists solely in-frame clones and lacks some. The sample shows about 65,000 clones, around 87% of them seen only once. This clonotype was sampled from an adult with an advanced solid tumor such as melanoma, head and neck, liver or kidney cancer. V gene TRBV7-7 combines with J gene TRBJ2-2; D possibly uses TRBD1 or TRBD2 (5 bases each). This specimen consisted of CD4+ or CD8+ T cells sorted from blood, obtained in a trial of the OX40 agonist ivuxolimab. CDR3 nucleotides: TGTGCCAGCAGCTTAACTTCCAGGGAGACCGGGGAGCTGTTTTTT. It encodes CASSLTSRETGELFF. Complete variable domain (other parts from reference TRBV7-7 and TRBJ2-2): GAGVSQSPRYKVTKRGQDVTLRCDPISSHATLYWYQQALGQGPEFLTYFNYEAQPDKSGLPSDRFSAERPEGSISTLTIQRTEQRDSAMYRCASSLTSRETGELFFGEGSRLTVL.